A single T cell receptor beta chain is shown here with its context. The data are from a study of immune evolution from preneoplasia to lung adenocarcinoma. This table comes from immunoSEQ multiplex PCR, and its TCRdb copy is limited to in-frame clones, with some not included. The sample lists around 6,000 clones; approximately 73% were seen once. Macro-dissection enriched premalignant or tumor cells before nucleic acid extraction. Trimming pared 8 bases from V and 2 bases from J, leaving 7 bases between. CDR1 MNHNS and CDR2 SASEGT come from the germline V gene. The CDR3 runs 12 residues. This sequence was found in a donor older than 65 with lung adenocarcinoma. The rearrangement links TRBV6-1 to TRBJ1-5, with no clear D. Sequenced input: FFPE lung adenocarcinoma in situ tissue. CDR3: CASRMGNQPQHF. The CDR3 DNA is TGTGCCAGCCGGATGGGCAATCAGCCCCAGCATTTT.